These T cell receptor beta chains were read from a single sample in a study of cytomegalovirus exposure and HLA in healthy donors. The repertoire was sequenced with immunoSEQ multiplex PCR; TCRdb's copy has only in-frame clones and lacks some. The sample lists 150,000 to 200,000 clones, 60% to 80% occurring once. What was sequenced was PBMCs. These TCRs come from a man in his forties in good health and CMV-seropositive. Each CDR3 is given with its conserved first and last residue. Each record gives: D gene, clone size, V gene, J gene, CDR3 DNA, CDR3 protein. A D gene is named only where the DNA matches it firmly. Some rows have no size entry. The others give once, few or many, or a class for an expanded clone.

D: TRBD2
size: -
V: TRBV5-1
J: TRBJ2-3
DNA: TGCGCCAGCAGCTCGAGACTAGCGAGAAGCACAGATACGCAGTATTTT
CDR3: CASSSRLARSTDTQYF

D: TRBD2
size: few
V: TRBV2
J: TRBJ2-3
DNA: TGTGCCAGCAGTGTGTCGGGGCTAGCGGGAACAGATACGCAGTATTTT
CDR3: CASSVSGLAGTDTQYF

D: TRBD1
size: -
V: TRBV5-6
J: TRBJ2-7
DNA: TGTGCCAGCAGCAGAGGACAGGGTGCCGAGCAGTACTTC
CDR3: CASSRGQGAEQYF

D: -
size: -
V: TRBV30
J: TRBJ1-1
DNA: TGTGCCTGCGGCCGAGGGGGCACTGAAGCTTTCTTT
CDR3: CACGRGGTEAFF

D: TRBD1
size: -
V: TRBV5-1
J: TRBJ2-7
DNA: TGCGCCAGCAGCTTGGTCCCGCCCGGGACAGGGGACTACGAGCAGTACTTC
CDR3: CASSLVPPGTGDYEQYF

D: TRBD1
size: -
V: TRBV5-4
J: TRBJ2-1
DNA: TGTGCCAGCAGCTTACGGACAGGGGCCTACAATGAGCAGTTCTTC
CDR3: CASSLRTGAYNEQFF

D: TRBD1
size: -
V: TRBV6-6
J: TRBJ2-1
DNA: TGTGCCAGCAGTCGTCCCGGGACAGGTTACAATCAGCAGTTCTTC
CDR3: CASSRPGTGYNQQFF

D: -
size: -
V: TRBV19
J: TRBJ1-2
DNA: TGTGCCAGTAGTATAGCGGGAGGCAGGGATTATGGCTACACCTTC
CDR3: CASSIAGGRDYGYTF

D: -
size: -
V: TRBV6-1
J: TRBJ1-1
DNA: TGTGCCAGCAGTGAAGGGGCCGGAAAGGTTTGGACTGAAGCTTTCTTT
CDR3: CASSEGAGKVWTEAFF

D: -
size: few
V: TRBV28
J: TRBJ1-2
DNA: TGTGCCAGCAGTTTAGACAGCCAGAAGGGCAGCTACACCTTC
CDR3: CASSLDSQKGSYTF

D: -
size: -
V: TRBV2
J: TRBJ2-5
DNA: TGTGCCAGCACAGACTTACAAGAGACCCAGTACTTC
CDR3: CASTDLQETQYF

D: TRBD2
size: -
V: TRBV7-9
J: TRBJ2-1
DNA: TGTTCCAGCAGCTTAGTGCGGACTAGCTCCTACAATGAGCAGTTCTTC
CDR3: CSSSLVRTSSYNEQFF

D: TRBD2
size: -
V: TRBV7-2
J: TRBJ2-5
DNA: TGTGCCAGCAGCTTAGGGGGACTAGCGGTTCAAGAGACCCAGTACTTC
CDR3: CASSLGGLAVQETQYF

D: TRBD1
size: -
V: TRBV11-3
J: TRBJ2-7
DNA: TGTGCCAGCAGCTCATCCCGGGACAGGGCCTACGAGCAGTACTTC
CDR3: CASSSSRDRAYEQYF

D: -
size: -
V: TRBV27
J: TRBJ1-2
DNA: TGTGCCAGCAAGGGGGGGGATGCTGGCTACACCTTC
CDR3: CASKGGDAGYTF

D: -
size: -
V: TRBV4-2
J: TRBJ2-7
DNA: TGTGCCAGCAGCCAAGAACGAGCCTCCTACGAGCAGTACTTC
CDR3: CASSQERASYEQYF

D: TRBD1
size: -
V: TRBV7-9
J: TRBJ1-1
DNA: TGTGCCAGCAGCACTCGGACAGGGCTGAACACTGAAGCTTTCTTT
CDR3: CASSTRTGLNTEAFF

D: -
size: -
V: TRBV5-1
J: TRBJ2-7
DNA: TGCGCCAGCAGCCTGGAGGGGGCCGAGCAGTACTTC
CDR3: CASSLEGAEQYF